The present entry profiles one T cell receptor beta chain with its context. What it recognizes is unknown. Germline trimming cut 0 bases from V and 8 bases from J; bases unmatched to any gene: 14. CDR3 size: 18 residues. CDR1 is LNHNV and CDR2 is YYDKDF in the germline V gene (reference sequence). This record comes from a study of graft-versus-host responses after intestinal transplantation. As for the study in general: Tacrolimus plus steroids were given to all recipients for approximately 3 years, preceded by anti-thymocyte globulin induction.

To release intraepithelial and lamina propria lymphocytes, the graft tissue was processed. Some clones are missing from TCRdb's copy, which holds only in-frame ones; the method was immunoSEQ multiplex PCR. The repertoire holds 15,000 to 20,000 clones, with less than 85% as singletons. Study-wide findings and caveats: In patients with graft-donor T cell macrochimerism, allograft graft-versus-host to host-versus-graft clonal ratios were high. GvH clones turned up in recipient marrow; some had shown up first in ileum or blood.

This material consisted of ileum tissue, taken 17 days after transplant. The gene calls are TRBV15 and TRBJ2-1; 9 bases align to TRBD2. The sequence came from a human patient who received an intestinal transplant, so some T cells may come from the graft donor. The DNA of the CDR3 is TGTGCCACCAGCAGAGATCGCGGGGCTAGCGGGGTCGAGGATGAGCAGTTCTTC. Translation: CATSRDRGASGVEDEQFF. Looking up the rest from reference TRBV15 and TRBJ2-1 gives the full variable domain: DAMVIQNPRYQVTQFGKPVTLSCSQTLNHNVMYWYQQKSSQAPKLLFHYYDKDFNNEADTPDNFQSRRPNTSFCFLDIRSPGLGDTAMYLCATSRDRGASGVEDEQFFGPGTRLTVL.